Each of the 29 T cell receptor beta chains below was sequenced from the same sample in a study of blood T cell repertoires in COVID-19. Profiled with immunoSEQ multiplex PCR; TCRdb holds only in-frame clones, not every one. The table lists about 210,000 clones, 65% to 90% of them singletons. Sequenced sample: peripheral blood. These receptors originate from a man aged 50-59 years with COVID-19, enrolled during active disease.

The V and J genes are TRBV29-1 and TRBJ2-3; 8 positions agree with TRBD1. CDR3 length equals 13 residues. Germline V gives CDR1 SQVTM, CDR2 ANQGSEA. V lost 8 bases, J lost 0 bases, and 4 bases stayed unmatched. The CDR3 loop reads CSSRQGSTDTQYF. In DNA, the CDR3 is TGCAGCTCCCGACAGGGGAGCACAGATACGCAGTATTTT.

The rearrangement links TRBV12-2 to TRBJ1-2. TRBV12-2 corresponds to a pseudogene. The CDR3 is 14 residues long. CDR3 DNA: TGTGCAAGTCGCTTAGTTGTCCGGGATACTGGCTACACCTTC. This translates into CASRLVVRDTGYTF.

The chain combines TRBV4-1 with TRBJ2-5; D not certain. Trimming took 4 bases from V and 5 from J, leaving 11 bases between them. The CDR3 has 13 residues. Germline CDR1 is MGHRA and CDR2 is YSYEKL. The DNA for the CDR3 is TGCGCCAGCAGCCTACGAGGAGTGGAGACCCAGTACTTC. This codes for CASSLRGVETQYF.

CDR3 DNA: TGTGCCAGCAGCACGAGGGGGTCGAACACCGGGGAGCTGTTTTTT. Encoded protein: CASSTRGSNTGELFF. The chain has TRBV11-2 and TRBJ2-2, with D possibly being TRBD1 (6 bases). CDR1 SGHAT and CDR2 FQNNGV come from the germline V gene. The V gene lost 5 bases and the J gene lost 0 bases, with 10 bases spanning the gap. The CDR3 has 15 residues.

The chain employs TRBV4-1 and TRBJ2-3, with 8 bases that match TRBD2. V shed 4 bases and J 2 bases; nucleotides not matched to a gene: 5. The germline V gene has CDR1 MGHRA and CDR2 YSYEKL. This CDR3 has 15 amino acids. The CDR3 spells CASSRAGATTDTQYF. The CDR3 DNA follows: TGCGCCAGCAGCCGAGCGGGGGCGACCACAGATACGCAGTATTTT.

The rearrangement uses TRBV7-9 and TRBJ2-2; TRBD1 matches at 7 bases. This CDR3 is built from 15 residues. The V gene's germline CDR1 is SEHNR and CDR2 FQNEAQ (reference sequence). Trimming cost V 6 bases and J 0 bases; bases outside gene matches: 4. The CDR3 DNA is TGTGCCAGCAGAAAAACAGGGGCGAACACCGGGGAGCTGTTTTTT. Encoded protein: CASRKTGANTGELFF.

The chain has TRBV5-1 and TRBJ2-7, with 8 bases lining up with TRBD1. The germline gives CDR1 SGHRS, CDR2 YFSETQ. This CDR3 region has 14 residues. The J segment lost 9 bases and the V segment lost 1 base, leaving 9 bases of the junction unmatched. This chain's CDR3 is CASSLRDRSVGQYF. CDR3 nucleotides: TGCGCCAGCAGCTTGCGGGACAGGAGTGTAGGGCAGTACTTC.

This clone was counted once. V is TRBV11-2 and J is TRBJ1-1, with TRBD1 as a possible D gene (5 bases). Germline V gene sequence: CDR1 SGHAT, CDR2 FQNNGV. The CDR3 runs to 12 residues. Trimming stripped 8 bases from V and 8 bases from J, with 15 bases between. CDR3 DNA sequence: TGTGCCAGCCGAACAGGCGCTCCCGAAGCTTTCTTT. Translated: CASRTGAPEAFF.

This clone was picked up one time. The rearrangement joins TRBV2 to TRBJ2-3; D may be TRBD1 (6 bases). The germline CDR1 and CDR2 sequences are SNHLY and FYNNEI. The CDR3 extends over 17 amino acids. V was trimmed by 6 bases and J by 7 bases, leaving 26 bases between them. The CDR3 loop reads CASSTRGSRGYINTQYF. CDR3 bases: TGTGCCAGCAGCACGCGTGGGAGTAGGGGGTACATTAATACGCAGTATTTT.

In its sample, this clone was seen a few times. The V gene is TRBV5-1, the J gene TRBJ2-5; possible D gene TRBD2, 5 bases. V lost 5 bases and J 1 base, leaving 15 bases between the germline ends. The CDR3 contains 15 residues. CDR1 and CDR2 from the germline V gene are SGHRS and YFSETQ. The CDR3: CASRLGGSGQETQYF. The CDR3 DNA is TGCGCCAGCAGACTAGGTGGGAGTGGCCAAGAGACCCAGTACTTC. Supplemented by reference TRBV5-1 and TRBJ2-5, the full variable domain reads KAGVTQTPRYLIKTRGQQVTLSCSPISGHRSVSWYQQTPGQGLQFLFEYFSETQRNKGNFPGRFSGRQFSNSRSEMNVSTLELGDSALYLCASRLGGSGQETQYFGPGTRLLVL.

The V call is TRBV15, the J call TRBJ2-4; D is perhaps TRBD1 (6 bases). CDR3 length: 16 residues. Per germline, CDR1 LNHNV and CDR2 YYDKDF (reference sequence). Trimming stripped 5 bases from V and 2 bases from J, with 16 bases between. CDR3 residues: CATSPLDRTTKNIQYF. CDR3 DNA: TGTGCCACCAGCCCCCTTGACAGGACAACCAAAAACATTCAGTACTTC. The full variable domain, rest sourced from reference TRBV15 and TRBJ2-4, is DAMVIQNPRYQVTQFGKPVTLSCSQTLNHNVMYWYQQKSSQAPKLLFHYYDKDFNNEADTPDNFQSRRPNTSFCFLDIRSPGLGDTAMYLCATSPLDRTTKNIQYFGAGTRLSVL.

CDR3 sequence reads: CASSQTPESSGNTIYF. In nucleotides, the CDR3 is TGTGCCAGCAGCCAAACCCCCGAGAGCTCTGGAAACACCATATATTTT. J is TRBJ1-3 and V is TRBV9; D unresolved. The CDR3 contains 16 residues. The germline V gene encodes CDR1 SGDLS and CDR2 YYNGEE. V dropped 4 bases and J dropped 0 bases, with 14 bases sitting between them.

The chain has TRBV9 and TRBJ1-5; weak D call: TRBD1 (6 bases). CDR3 length equals 17 residues. Trimming cost V 1 base and J 0 bases, with 14 bases left between them. Germline lookup yields CDR1 SGDLS and CDR2 YYNGEE. The CDR3 spells CASSVRGGRNSNQPQHF. The DNA for the CDR3 is TGTGCCAGCAGCGTACGTGGGGGCCGGAATAGCAATCAGCCCCAGCATTTT.

DNA for the CDR3: TGTGCCACCAGCAGAGAGGACAGGGGAGGGTCGCACGAGCAGTACTTC. As protein: CATSREDRGGSHEQYF. The chain employs TRBV15 and TRBJ2-7; 9 bases match TRBD1. CDR1 LNHNV and CDR2 YYDKDF come from the germline V gene (reference sequence). This CDR3 is built from 16 residues. Germline trimming cut 0 bases from V and 5 bases from J; bases unmatched to any gene: 8.

The rearrangement links TRBV20-1 to TRBJ2-7; the D is unclear. This CDR3 is built from 10 residues. The V end was cut by 3 bases, the J end by 6 bases, with 6 bases between. Germline V gene sequence: CDR1 DFQATT, CDR2 SNEGSKA (reference sequence). The CDR3 DNA reads as TGCAGTGCTAGTTCTTTCGAGCAGTACTTC. Protein product: CSASSFEQYF.

V usage is TRBV5-1 and J usage is TRBJ1-3; unclear D gene. The ends were cut back, 0 bases at V and 2 bases at J, with 9 bases in the middle. There are 15 residues in the CDR3. The germline V gene has CDR1 SGHRS and CDR2 YFSETQ. Written as DNA, the CDR3 is TGCGCCAGCAGCTTGGCCCCCGGGACTGGAAACACCATATATTTT. It specifies CASSLAPGTGNTIYF.

V usage is TRBV19 and J usage is TRBJ2-5; 12 bases match TRBD2. V trimming: 8 bases; J trimming: 3 bases; junction bases outside the gene matches: 7. CDR1 LNHDA and CDR2 SQIVND come from the germline V gene (reference sequence). There are 15 residues in the CDR3. The CDR3 DNA reads as TGTGCCAGTTTGACTAGCGGGGGTTTGGAAGAGACCCAGTACTTC. This translates into CASLTSGGLEETQYF.

This chain connects TRBV12-3 or TRBV12-4 to TRBJ2-2, with D unclear. The length of the CDR3 is 13 residues. The ends were cut back, 1 base at V and 7 bases at J, with 7 bases in the middle. The CDR3 sequence: CASSLVFGGELFF. In DNA, the CDR3 is TGTGCCAGCAGTTTAGTTTTCGGCGGGGAGCTGTTTTTT.

The V and J genes are TRBV18 and TRBJ1-1; D uncertain. The V gene lost 0 bases and the J gene lost 3 bases, with 11 bases spanning the gap. The CDR3 is 15 residues long. Germline CDR1 reads KGHSH; CDR2 reads LQKENI. The CDR3 region has the DNA TGTGCCAGCTCACCACCGGCCCTTGTGGACACTGAAGCTTTCTTT. Translated: CASSPPALVDTEAFF. Looking up the rest from reference TRBV18 and TRBJ1-1 gives the full variable domain: NAGVMQNPRHLVRRRGQEARLRCSPMKGHSHVYWYRQLPEEGLKFMVYLQKENIIDESGMPKERFSAEFPKEGPSILRIQQVVRGDSAAYFCASSPPALVDTEAFFGQGTRLTVV.

This clone was seen only a few times. V is TRBV5-4 and J is TRBJ1-1; D not certain. There are 15 residues in the CDR3. The germline V gene has CDR1 SGHNT and CDR2 YYREEE (reference sequence). Trimming cost V 0 bases and J 0 bases, with 9 bases left between them. The DNA of the CDR3 is TGTGCCAGCAGCTTGGGGGCGAAAATGAACACTGAAGCTTTCTTT. This encodes CASSLGAKMNTEAFF.

V and J are TRBV11-3 and TRBJ2-2; the D gene is possibly TRBD2 (6 bases). Between the trimmed V and J ends, which lost 6 bases and 4 bases, there was a span of 12 bases. This CDR3 is built from 14 residues. The germline CDR1 and CDR2 sequences are SGHNT and YENEEA. CDR3 nucleotide sequence: TGTGCCAGCAGGCGGGGATTTGGCACCGGGGAGCTGTTTTTT. Translated: CASRRGFGTGELFF.

This chain joins TRBV19 and TRBJ1-4, with TRBD1 matching over 10 bases. Germline assignment: CDR1 LNHDA and CDR2 SQIVND (reference sequence). After removal of 6 bases from V and 7 bases from J, the junction contained 8 bases not matched to a gene. This CDR3 comprises 15 residues. The CDR3 protein is CASSPRDRGGEKLFF. The CDR3 nucleotides are TGTGCCAGTAGCCCCCGGGACAGGGGCGGTGAAAAACTGTTTTTT.

This chain uses TRBV13 with TRBJ2-4; possible D gene TRBD1, 6 bases. V was pared by 4 bases and J by 3 bases, with 19 bases between. Per the germline V gene, CDR1 is PRHDT and CDR2 is FYEKMQ (reference sequence). This CDR3 is built from 17 residues. DNA of the CDR3: TGTGCCAGCAGCTCCACCCCCACAGGGAAGGTCAAAAACATTCAGTACTTC. It is translated as CASSSTPTGKVKNIQYF.

The rearrangement uses TRBV2 and TRBJ1-1; 9 nucleotides line up with TRBD1. The germline V gene encodes CDR1 SNHLY and CDR2 FYNNEI. CDR3 length: 16 amino acids. The J segment lost 3 bases and the V segment lost 6 bases, leaving 11 bases of the junction unmatched. The CDR3 loop reads CASRLGDRVIYTEAFF. The CDR3 DNA follows: TGTGCCAGCAGATTGGGGGACAGGGTCATTTACACTGAAGCTTTCTTT.

The V gene is TRBV25-1, the J gene TRBJ1-2; TRBD1 agrees at 8 bases. The germline gives CDR1 MGHDK, CDR2 SYGVNS. Germline trimming cut 2 bases from V and 6 bases from J; bases unmatched to any gene: 8. The CDR3 has 15 amino acids. CDR3 amino acids: CASSEPDRGQDGYTF. CDR3 coding DNA: TGTGCCAGCAGTGAACCCGACAGGGGACAAGATGGCTACACCTTC.

This clone was seen more than once but under ten times. J is TRBJ1-4 and V is TRBV27, with D tentatively TRBD1 (6 bases). This CDR3 has 20 amino acids. V lost 2 bases to trimming and J lost 2 bases, with 24 bases between them. Germline CDR1 MNHEY, CDR2 SMNVEV (reference sequence). The CDR3 region has the DNA TGTGCCAGCAGTTTAAGATATGGCAGGGGCTCGTTGTCTACTAATGAAAAACTGTTTTTT. Protein sequence: CASSLRYGRGSLSTNEKLFF.

The chain carries TRBV3-1 (or the pseudogene TRBV3-2) and TRBJ1-1, with 7 positions matching TRBD1. The CDR3 consists of 16 residues. The trim removed 5 bases at V and 1 base at J, leaving 10 bases unmatched. Germline V lookup: CDR1 LGHDT, CDR2 YNNKEL (reference sequence). As DNA, the CDR3 is TGTGCCAGCAGCTTACCTACAGGGGACGGGAACACTGAAGCTTTCTTT. This gives the protein CASSLPTGDGNTEAFF.

V and J are TRBV30 and TRBJ2-5; D possibly corresponds to TRBD2 (5 bases). The germline V gene encodes CDR1 GTSNPN and CDR2 SVGIG (reference sequence). The CDR3 is 11 amino acids. The DNA of the CDR3 is TGTGTTTATGAGGGTGGGGAGACCCAGTACTTC. Residues: CVYEGGETQYF.

This rearrangement joins TRBV27 to TRBJ1-5; 7 positions agree with TRBD1. V shed 6 bases and J 7 bases; nucleotides not matched to a gene: 9. Germline-derived CDR1 and CDR2 are MNHEY and SMNVEV (reference sequence). This CDR3 has 14 residues. The CDR3 loop reads CASRFGQATQPQHF. The CDR3 DNA reads as TGTGCCAGCAGATTCGGACAGGCTACACAGCCCCAGCATTTT.